The 16 T cell receptor beta chains reported below all come from one sample, sequenced in a study of response to subunit inactivated influenza vaccine. TCRdb reprocessed the RT-PCR reads with MiXCR, giving one entry per CDR3 protein. The repertoire holds around 200,000 distinct CDR3 sequences, with approximately 12% as singletons. The same specimen was also included in a second study, on T cells expressing NK-cell markers. From that report: As the method of synthesis, 5'RACE template switching with UMIs yielded TCR beta cDNA.

The sequencing here drew on CD8+ T cells sorted from PBMCs, taken 11 to 12 days after vaccination. These receptors came from a man aged 45-65 years who received an inactivated influenza vaccine.

This clonotype was observed a handful of times. This chain links TRBV20-1 with TRBJ1-5; 7 bases align to TRBD1. The V gene's germline CDR1 is DFQATT and CDR2 SNEGSKA (reference sequence). J lost 6 bases, V lost 0 bases, and 5 bases had no gene match. The CDR3 consists of 14 residues. CDR3 sequence reads: CSARDRGGIQPQHF. CDR3 in DNA: TGCAGTGCTAGAGATAGAGGGGGCATTCAGCCCCAGCATTTT.

This chain connects TRBV7-2 to TRBJ2-3; D is unresolved. CDR3 length: 13 residues. Germline CDR1 SGHTA, CDR2 FQGNSA. V gave up 3 bases and J gave up 4 bases, with 8 bases separating them. The CDR3, as DNA: TGTGCCAGCAGCTTCGCCCGTGCAGATACGCAGTATTTT. As protein: CASSFARADTQYF.

This clonotype was recorded a few times. CDR3 sequence (DNA): TGTGCCACCAGCAGAGAGGCAGTTGGAAACACCATATATTTT. It translates to CATSREAVGNTIYF. V usage is TRBV15 and J usage is TRBJ1-3; D call uncertain. Germline V gene data show CDR1 as LNHNV and CDR2 as YYDKDF (reference sequence). This CDR3 spans 14 amino acids. Trimming pared 0 bases from V and 3 bases from J, leaving 6 bases between.

This chain joins TRBV4-3 and TRBJ1-1; D gene unclear. The CDR3 runs 14 residues. V lost 3 bases and J lost 0, with 8 bases in between. CDR1 is LGHNA, CDR2 YSLEER, per germline. The CDR3 here is CASSHSRLNTEAFF. The CDR3 nucleotides are TGCGCCAGCAGCCACAGCCGTCTGAACACTGAAGCTTTCTTT.

V gene TRBV29-1 combines with J gene TRBJ2-2, with 9 bases fitting TRBD1. The germline V gene encodes CDR1 SQVTM and CDR2 ANQGSEA. This CDR3 contains 14 residues. The trim removed 4 bases at V and 1 base at J, leaving 1 base unmatched. As DNA, the CDR3 is TGCAGCGTTGGGACAGGGGTGAACACCGGGGAGCTGTTTTTT. Its translation is CSVGTGVNTGELFF.

The gene calls are TRBV12-3 or TRBV12-4 and TRBJ2-7, with D tentatively TRBD2 (6 bases). V lost 5 bases, J lost 3 bases, and 20 bases lay in between. CDR3 length: 16 residues. CDR3 DNA: TGTGCCAGCAGTCCGACTCTTGGACTAAAATTCTACGAGCAGTACTTC. This gives the protein CASSPTLGLKFYEQYF.

The sample holds a few counts of this clonotype. CDR3 sequence (DNA): TGTGCCATCAGCGCGGACAGGGGGAACGATGAGCAGTTCTTC. It translates to CAISADRGNDEQFF. The chain carries TRBV10-3 and TRBJ2-1, with 10 bases identical to TRBD1. CDR1 is ENHRY and CDR2 is SYGVKD in the germline V gene. The CDR3 has 14 amino acids. V lost 6 bases to trimming and J lost 8 bases; unmatched junction nucleotides: 7.

This clonotype was observed a handful of times. The chain joins TRBV7-9 to TRBJ1-2, with 7 bases identical to TRBD1. The junction had 5 bases not matched to a gene; V was cut back by 7 bases and J by 3 bases. The germline gives CDR1 SEHNR, CDR2 FQNEAQ (reference sequence). This CDR3 contains 13 residues. CDR3 protein: CASITGVDYGYTF. The DNA for the CDR3 is TGTGCCAGCATCACAGGGGTAGACTATGGCTACACCTTC.

The chain has TRBV9 and TRBJ2-1; 11 bases line up with TRBD2. Germline V CDR1 and CDR2: SGDLS, YYNGEE. The length of the CDR3 is 18 residues. Trimming at V came to 3 bases and at J to 4 bases, leaving 12 bases not matched to a gene. CDR3 sequence (DNA): TGTGCCAGCAGCGCCCCTCAGGGACTAGCGGAAAAATACAATGAGCAGTTCTTC. It specifies CASSAPQGLAEKYNEQFF. Looking up the rest from reference TRBV9 and TRBJ2-1 gives the full variable domain: DSGVTQTPKHLITATGQRVTLRCSPRSGDLSVYWYQQSLDQGLQFLIQYYNGEERAKGNILERFSAQQFPDLHSELNLSSLELGDSALYFCASSAPQGLAEKYNEQFFGPGTRLTVL.

The J gene is TRBJ2-7, the V gene TRBV29-1; 7 bases agree with TRBD2. V trimming: 6 bases; J trimming: 3 bases; junction bases outside the gene matches: 8. CDR1 and CDR2 (germline): SQVTM, ANQGSEA. This CDR3 region has 13 residues. The CDR3 DNA follows: TGCAGCGTGGCCGGGACTACAAACTACGAGCAGTACTTC. Translating it yields CSVAGTTNYEQYF.

The J gene is TRBJ1-1, the V gene TRBV10-3, with TRBD1 identical over 9 bases. The junction had 17 bases not matched to a gene; V was cut back by 6 bases and J by 9 bases. The CDR3 is 16 residues long. CDR1 ENHRY and CDR2 SYGVKD come from the germline V gene. The DNA of the CDR3 is TGTGCCATCAGGGAAAGACCCGGGACAGGGAGAGATCAAGCTTTCTTT. It translates to CAIRERPGTGRDQAFF.

V is TRBV2 and J is TRBJ2-3, with D possibly matching TRBD2 (6 bases). V lost 3 bases and J lost 3, with 13 bases in between. The CDR3 totals 15 residues. Germline V lookup: CDR1 SNHLY, CDR2 FYNNEI. CDR3 in amino acids: CASSELASLTDTQYF. In nucleotides, the CDR3 is TGTGCCAGCAGTGAGCTAGCGTCCCTGACAGATACGCAGTATTTT. Combining the CDR3 with reference TRBV2 and TRBJ2-3 gives the whole variable domain EPEVTQTPSHQVTQMGQEVILRCVPISNHLYFYWYRQILGQKVEFLVSFYNNEISEKSEIFDDQFSVERPDGSNFTLKIRSTKLEDSAMYFCASSELASLTDTQYFGPGTRLTVL.

Ten or more counts support this clonotype. The V and J genes are TRBV6-1 and TRBJ2-3, with D tentatively TRBD2 (5 bases). V lost 11 bases to trimming and J lost 1 base, with 13 bases between them. The germline gives CDR1 MNHNS, CDR2 SASEGT. The length of the CDR3 is 13 residues. This CDR3 is CAGLDGGTDTQYF. The CDR3 region has the DNA TGTGCCGGACTGGACGGAGGCACAGATACGCAGTATTTT.

This clonotype was observed a few times. J is TRBJ1-1 and V is TRBV4-1; 10 bases align to TRBD1. CDR3 length: 16 residues. Germline-derived CDR1 and CDR2 are MGHRA and YSYEKL. Trimming cost V 5 bases and J 0 bases; bases outside gene matches: 6. This CDR3 reads CASSKGQGIMNTEAFF. The CDR3 DNA follows: TGCGCCAGCAGCAAGGGACAGGGGATTATGAACACTGAAGCTTTCTTT.

The genes are TRBV6-5 and TRBJ2-7; possibly TRBD2 for D (5 bases). Trimming took off 2 bases at V and 3 bases at J, with 11 bases between the two ends. Germline CDR1 is MNHEY and CDR2 is SVGAGI. This CDR3 has 14 residues. The DNA for the CDR3 is TGTGCCAGCAGTTACAACGGGGAAGTCTACGAGCAGTACTTC. Translation: CASSYNGEVYEQYF.

Only a few counts were recorded for this clonotype. This rearrangement joins TRBV12-3 or TRBV12-4 to TRBJ1-4; D may be TRBD1 (5 bases). The V and J ends lost 6 bases and 6 bases respectively, with 14 bases between them. This CDR3 region has 14 residues. CDR3 bases: TGTGCCAGCAGCGGGGACTTGGGGGATGAAAAACTGTTTTTT. Residues: CASSGDLGDEKLFF.